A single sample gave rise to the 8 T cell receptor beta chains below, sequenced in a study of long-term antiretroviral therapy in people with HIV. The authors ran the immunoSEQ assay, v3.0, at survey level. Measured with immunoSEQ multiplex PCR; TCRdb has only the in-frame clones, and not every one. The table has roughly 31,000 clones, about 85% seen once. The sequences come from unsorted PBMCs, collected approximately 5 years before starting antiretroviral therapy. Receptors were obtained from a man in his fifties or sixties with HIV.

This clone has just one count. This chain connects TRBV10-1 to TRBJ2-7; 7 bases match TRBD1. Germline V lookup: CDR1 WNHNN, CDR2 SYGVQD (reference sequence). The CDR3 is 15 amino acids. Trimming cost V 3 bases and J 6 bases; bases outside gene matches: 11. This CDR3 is CASSEGTAALGEQYF. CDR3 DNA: TGCGCCAGCAGTGAAGGGACAGCCGCTCTCGGCGAGCAGTACTTC.

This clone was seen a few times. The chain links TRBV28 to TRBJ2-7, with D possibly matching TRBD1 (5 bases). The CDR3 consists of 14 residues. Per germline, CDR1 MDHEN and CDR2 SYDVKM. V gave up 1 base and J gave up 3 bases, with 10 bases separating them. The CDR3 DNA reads TGTGCCAGCAGTTTATTCGGACAAAACTACGAGCAGTACTTC. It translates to CASSLFGQNYEQYF.

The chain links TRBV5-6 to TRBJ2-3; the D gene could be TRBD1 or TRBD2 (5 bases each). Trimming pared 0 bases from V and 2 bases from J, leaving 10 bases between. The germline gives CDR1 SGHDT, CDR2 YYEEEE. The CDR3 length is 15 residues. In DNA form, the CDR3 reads TGTGCCAGCAGCTTGGGGGGACCCAACACAGATACGCAGTATTTT. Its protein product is CASSLGGPNTDTQYF.

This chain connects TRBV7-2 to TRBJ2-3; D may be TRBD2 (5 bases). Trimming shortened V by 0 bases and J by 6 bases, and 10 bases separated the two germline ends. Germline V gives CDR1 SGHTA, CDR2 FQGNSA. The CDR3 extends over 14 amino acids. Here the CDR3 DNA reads TGTGCCAGCAGCTTAGCCGGGCCGGGGGATACGCAGTATTTT. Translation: CASSLAGPGDTQYF.

DNA of the CDR3: TGTGCCAGCAGCCCCACGTGGGAGGCCTACGAGCAGTACTTC. Translated, it gives CASSPTWEAYEQYF. The chain uses TRBV9 and TRBJ2-7, with D perhaps TRBD2 (6 bases). The CDR3 has 14 residues. V gave up 4 bases and J gave up 2 bases, with 13 bases separating them. Germline CDR1 and CDR2: SGDLS and YYNGEE.

The CDR3 reads CSGGVTDTQYF. DNA for the CDR3: TGCAGCGGCGGGGTTACAGATACGCAGTATTTT. The gene calls are TRBV20-1 and TRBJ2-3; weak D call: TRBD2 (6 bases). CDR1 DFQATT and CDR2 SNEGSKA come from the germline V gene (reference sequence). The length of the CDR3 is 11 residues.

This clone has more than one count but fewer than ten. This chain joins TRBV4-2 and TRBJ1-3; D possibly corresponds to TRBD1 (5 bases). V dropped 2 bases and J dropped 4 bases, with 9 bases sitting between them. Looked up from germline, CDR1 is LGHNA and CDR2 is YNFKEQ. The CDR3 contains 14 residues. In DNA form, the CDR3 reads TGTGCCAGCAGCCAATGGGGGTCGGGAAACACCATATATTTT. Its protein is CASSQWGSGNTIYF.

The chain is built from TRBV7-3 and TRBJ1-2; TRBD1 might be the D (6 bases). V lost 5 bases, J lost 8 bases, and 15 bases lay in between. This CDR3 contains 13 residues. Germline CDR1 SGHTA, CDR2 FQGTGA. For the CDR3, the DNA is TGTGCCAGCAGCGGAGGGGCAGGGGAAGGCTACACCTTC. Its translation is CASSGGAGEGYTF.